This entry lists 32 T cell receptor beta chains sequenced from one sample in a study of memory CD4+ T cells and cytomegalovirus serostatus. Assay: immunoSEQ multiplex PCR; the TCRdb copy retains only in-frame clones and omits some. The top ten clones hold over 0.35% of a sample with about 50,000 clones, over 80% of them seen once. The sort gate was single viable CD3+CD4+CD8-CD45RO+ cells for memory CD4+ T cells. The sample taken for sequencing was memory CD4+ T cells from blood. These receptors were collected from an adult in good health and CMV-seronegative.

The chain employs TRBV5-1 and TRBJ2-7; TRBD1 matches at 8 bases. The ends lost 4 bases at V and 6 bases at J; junction bases unmatched: 6. This CDR3 comprises 13 residues. Germline V gives CDR1 SGHRS, CDR2 YFSETQ. CDR3 DNA: TGCGCCAGCAGCCAGGACAGGGTAGGCGAGCAGTACTTC. It specifies CASSQDRVGEQYF.

The genes are TRBV4-3 and TRBJ1-1; 11 nucleotides agree with TRBD1. From germline, CDR1 is LGHNA and CDR2 YSLEER. With V trimmed by 3 bases and J by 4 bases, 10 bases remained unmatched. The CDR3 runs 17 residues. The CDR3 nucleotides are TGCGCCAGCAGCCATGGACAGGGGGCAACAAGGGGCACTGAAGCTTTCTTT. This translates into CASSHGQGATRGTEAFF.

The chain carries TRBV28 and TRBJ1-3, with 7 positions matching TRBD1. The trim removed 6 bases at V and 1 base at J, leaving 9 bases unmatched. Germline V gene lookup returns CDR1 MDHEN and CDR2 SYDVKM. The CDR3 is 16 residues long. DNA for the CDR3: TGTGCCAGCAGGGGGACAGCATACCCTTCTGGAAACACCATATATTTT. Its protein is CASRGTAYPSGNTIYF.

As concerns this clone: A read error may account for a junction end that differs from germline. The J gene is TRBJ2-3, the V gene TRBV4-3; 9 bases line up with TRBD2. Germline loops: CDR1 LGHNA, CDR2 YSLEER. The CDR3 is made up of 13 amino acids. CDR3 sequence (DNA): TGCACCAGCAGCCAGCGGGAGGCGGATACGCAGTATTTT. Its protein is CTSSQREADTQYF.

The chain employs TRBV7-9 and TRBJ1-4; D ambiguous. This CDR3 spans 16 amino acids. CDR1 is SEHNR, CDR2 FQNEAQ, per germline (reference sequence). V was trimmed by 1 base and J by 5 bases, leaving 14 bases between them. The CDR3 is CASSLEAAGGNEKLFF. As DNA, the CDR3 is TGTGCCAGCAGCTTAGAGGCAGCAGGTGGAAATGAAAAACTGTTTTTT.

The chain combines TRBV6-6 with TRBJ1-2; the D gene is possibly TRBD1 (6 bases). V lost 4 bases and J 4 bases, leaving 10 bases between the germline ends. Germline CDR1 is MNHNY and CDR2 is SVGAGI (reference sequence). This CDR3 is built from 13 residues. The CDR3 loop reads CASSSDSFYGYTF. CDR3 DNA sequence: TGTGCCAGCAGTTCGGACAGTTTCTATGGCTACACCTTC.

The genes are TRBV28 and TRBJ1-5; D might be TRBD1 (5 bases). Germline loops: CDR1 MDHEN, CDR2 SYDVKM. V was shortened by 8 bases and J by 3 bases, with 11 bases between the two germline ends. The CDR3 contains 13 residues. The CDR3 is CASHRQFNQPQHF. The CDR3 DNA follows: TGTGCCAGCCACCGACAGTTCAATCAGCCCCAGCATTTT.

V usage is TRBV30 and J usage is TRBJ2-5; 9 bases are shared with TRBD2. With 2 bases clipped from V and 4 bases from J, the junction kept 5 bases outside the gene matches. This CDR3 spans 14 amino acids. Germline CDR1 is GTSNPN and CDR2 is SVGIG (reference sequence). The CDR3 DNA follows: TGTGCCTGGAGTAGCCTAGCGGGGTTAGAGACCCAGTACTTC. Protein sequence: CAWSSLAGLETQYF.

V and J are TRBV27 and TRBJ2-6, with D uncertain. Looked up from germline, CDR1 is MNHEY and CDR2 is SMNVEV (reference sequence). The CDR3 sequence is 15 residues long. Trimming left V 6 bases short and J 0 bases short, with 9 bases between. The CDR3 protein is CASRAPSSGANVLTF. The CDR3 region has the DNA TGTGCCAGCAGGGCGCCAAGCTCTGGGGCCAACGTCCTGACTTTC.

The chain has TRBV7-9 and TRBJ2-5, with D possibly matching TRBD2 (5 bases). Trimming pared 5 bases from V and 1 base from J, leaving 8 bases between. Germline values: CDR1 SEHNR, CDR2 FQNEAQ (reference sequence). This CDR3 contains 13 residues. The CDR3 loop reads CASSRTAQETQYF. Here the CDR3 DNA reads TGTGCCAGCAGCAGGACTGCCCAAGAGACCCAGTACTTC.

This clone turned up a few times. This rearrangement joins TRBV21-1 to TRBJ2-7. TRBV21-1 is shown as a pseudogene. CDR3 length: 12 residues. Here the CDR3 DNA reads TGTGCCAGCAGCAAAGGCATCTACGAGCAGTACTTC. Translating it yields CASSKGIYEQYF.

The rearrangement links TRBV5-1 to TRBJ2-7; either TRBD1 or TRBD2 may fit D (5 bases each). V was pared by 0 bases and J by 1 base, with 11 bases between. The CDR3 contains 15 residues. CDR1 is SGHRS and CDR2 is YFSETQ in the germline V gene. The CDR3 here is CASSLDGDPSYEQYF. The CDR3, as DNA: TGCGCCAGCAGCTTGGACGGGGACCCATCCTACGAGCAGTACTTC.

The CDR3 DNA reads as TGTGCCAGCAGCCATAGGGCATTTGCAGATACGCAGTATTTT. The encoded protein is CASSHRAFADTQYF. The rearrangement links TRBV27 to TRBJ2-3; D is undetermined. This CDR3 contains 14 residues. V was pared by 6 bases and J by 4 bases, with 14 bases between. CDR1 MNHEY and CDR2 SMNVEV come from the germline V gene (reference sequence).

The chain couples TRBV6-1 to TRBJ2-2; maybe TRBD2 (5 bases). Germline CDR1 MNHNS, CDR2 SASEGT. Trimming took off 7 bases at V and 4 bases at J, with 16 bases between the two ends. This CDR3 is built from 15 residues. CDR3 nucleotides: TGTGCCAGCAAATCCGGGAACCACCTCACCGGGGAGCTGTTTTTT. Translation: CASKSGNHLTGELFF.

This sequence joins TRBV13 and TRBJ1-4, with a possible D match to TRBD1 (5 bases). The CDR3 contains 14 residues. Germline CDR1 is PRHDT and CDR2 is FYEKMQ (reference sequence). V was clipped by 3 bases and J by 4 bases, with 9 bases between them. Written as DNA, the CDR3 is TGTGCCAGCAGCTTTGGGGGGGGTAATGAAAAACTGTTTTTT. Its protein is CASSFGGGNEKLFF.

This chain connects TRBV5-1 to TRBJ2-1, with 9 bases fitting TRBD2. V dropped 1 base and J dropped 5; count of bases not matched to a gene: 7. Germline V gene lookup returns CDR1 SGHRS and CDR2 YFSETQ. The CDR3 covers 16 residues. The CDR3 here is CASSLTSGSINNEQFF. In nucleotides, the CDR3 is TGCGCCAGCAGCTTGACTAGCGGGTCCATTAACAATGAGCAGTTCTTC.

This clone came up a few times. The gene calls are TRBV4-1 and TRBJ1-1; D perhaps matches TRBD1 (5 bases). The CDR3 consists of 15 residues. V lost 1 base and J lost 6, with 15 bases in between. The germline V gene has CDR1 MGHRA and CDR2 YSYEKL. The CDR3, as DNA: TGCGCCAGCAGCCAAGTCAGGGCGGGAACTGCTGAAGCTTTCTTT. As protein: CASSQVRAGTAEAFF.

The V and J genes are TRBV7-2 and TRBJ2-2; TRBD2 matches 9 bases. The CDR3 is 16 amino acids. Germline V CDR1 and CDR2: SGHTA, FQGNSA. V gave up 0 bases and J gave up 6 bases; unmatched junction bases: 5. CDR3 sequence reads: CASSLARGGSAGELFF. CDR3 coding DNA: TGTGCCAGCAGCTTAGCGCGGGGGGGTTCCGCCGGGGAGCTGTTTTTT.

The rearrangement joins TRBV28 to TRBJ2-2; D may be TRBD1 (5 bases). Germline loops: CDR1 MDHEN, CDR2 SYDVKM. V lost 10 bases to trimming and J lost 5 bases, with 14 bases between them. This CDR3 comprises 13 residues. DNA of the CDR3: TGTGCCATCCAGGGCCCCCCGACCGGGGAGCTGTTTTTT. Residues: CAIQGPPTGELFF. The whole variable domain, filled in from reference TRBV28 and TRBJ2-2, reads DVKVTQSSRYLVKRTGEKVFLECVQDMDHENMFWYRQDPGLGLRLIYFSYDVKMKEKGDIPEGYSVSREKKERFSLILESASTNQTSMYLCAIQGPPTGELFFGEGSRLTVL.

The sample holds one count of this clone. The rearrangement joins TRBV4-2 to TRBJ2-1; TRBD2 agrees at 13 bases. Germline values: CDR1 LGHNA, CDR2 YNFKEQ. There are 16 residues in the CDR3. With 1 base clipped from V and 8 bases from J, the junction kept 5 bases outside the gene matches. In DNA, the CDR3 is TGTGCCAGCAGCCAAGGACTAGCGGGGGGCGGGTATGAGCAGTTCTTC. It translates to CASSQGLAGGGYEQFF.

The chain links TRBV7-2 to TRBJ2-2, with 8 bases that match TRBD2. V gave up 0 bases and J gave up 6 bases; unmatched junction bases: 6. Per germline, CDR1 SGHTA and CDR2 FQGNSA. The CDR3 runs to 16 residues. CDR3 sequence: CASSLAAPGGAGELFF. Here the CDR3 DNA reads TGTGCCAGCAGCTTAGCCGCCCCCGGGGGGGCCGGGGAGCTGTTTTTT.

The chain combines TRBV9 with TRBJ2-3; D is uncertain. This CDR3 comprises 14 residues. The germline gives CDR1 SGDLS, CDR2 YYNGEE. The V gene lost 4 bases and the J gene lost 2 bases, with 11 bases spanning the gap. The CDR3 DNA is TGTGCCAGCAGCACCACCGTGATCACAGATACGCAGTATTTT. Translation: CASSTTVITDTQYF. The full variable domain, rest sourced from reference TRBV9 and TRBJ2-3, is DSGVTQTPKHLITATGQRVTLRCSPRSGDLSVYWYQQSLDQGLQFLIQYYNGEERAKGNILERFSAQQFPDLHSELNLSSLELGDSALYFCASSTTVITDTQYFGPGTRLTVL.

The rearrangement uses TRBV21-1 and TRBJ2-7; TRBD2 is the table's D call and was not checked against the DNA. TRBV21-1 represents a pseudogene. The CDR3 extends over 17 amino acids. The CDR3 DNA is TGTGCCAGCAGCAAAGAGTATGTTCGGCGGGGAGGGTACGAGCAGTACTTC. The encoded protein is CASSKEYVRRGGYEQYF.

J is TRBJ2-5 and V is TRBV7-3, with 7 bases fitting TRBD2. Germline V lookup: CDR1 SGHTA, CDR2 FQGTGA. V lost 2 bases and J lost 0; bases outside the gene matches: 6. The CDR3 loop spans 16 amino acids. The CDR3 is CASSLWGGDHQETQYF. The DNA of the CDR3 is TGTGCCAGCAGCTTATGGGGGGGAGACCACCAAGAGACCCAGTACTTC.

V is TRBV28 and J is TRBJ1-2, with D perhaps matching TRBD1 (6 bases). The CDR3 is 17 residues long. V lost 6 bases to trimming and J lost 0 bases, with 20 bases between them. Germline V gives CDR1 MDHEN, CDR2 SYDVKM. The CDR3 sequence: CASRSYQQGLANYGYTF. The DNA of the CDR3 is TGTGCCAGCAGATCTTACCAACAGGGACTGGCTAACTATGGCTACACCTTC.

Only one count was recorded for this clone. The rearrangement uses TRBV5-4 and TRBJ2-7; no firm D call. The CDR3 consists of 14 residues. The germline CDR1 and CDR2 sequences are SGHNT and YYREEE (reference sequence). Trimming shortened V by 0 bases and J by 3 bases, and 10 bases separated the two germline ends. In nucleotides, the CDR3 is TGTGCCAGCAGCTTGGGGTGGAACAGCTACGAGCAGTACTTC. Protein product: CASSLGWNSYEQYF.

The chain uses TRBV4-1 and TRBJ1-2; 9 positions match TRBD1. The junction had 2 bases not matched to a gene; V was cut back by 2 bases and J by 4 bases. Germline loops: CDR1 MGHRA, CDR2 YSYEKL. This CDR3 has 14 residues. The CDR3 DNA reads TGCGCCAGCAGCCAATTGGACAGGGGCTATGGCTACACCTTC. Translated: CASSQLDRGYGYTF.

The V and J genes are TRBV28 and TRBJ1-5; D possibly corresponds to TRBD1 (6 bases). V lost 1 base and J lost 4, with 11 bases in between. Germline CDR1 and CDR2: MDHEN and SYDVKM. The CDR3 runs to 15 residues. CDR3 sequence (DNA): TGTGCCAGCAGTTTATCCGGGACATGGAATCAGCCCCAGCATTTT. Residues: CASSLSGTWNQPQHF.

This clone was recorded once. V is TRBV5-1 and J is TRBJ2-7, with D unclear. The CDR3 contains 13 residues. V lost 4 bases, J lost 6 bases, and 14 bases lay in between. Germline V CDR1 and CDR2: SGHRS, YFSETQ. CDR3 in DNA: TGCGCCAGCAGCCCCGCCCCGTGGGGCGAGCAGTACTTC. Protein: CASSPAPWGEQYF. Looking up the rest from reference TRBV5-1 and TRBJ2-7 gives the full variable domain: KAGVTQTPRYLIKTRGQQVTLSCSPISGHRSVSWYQQTPGQGLQFLFEYFSETQRNKGNFPGRFSGRQFSNSRSEMNVSTLELGDSALYLCASSPAPWGEQYFGPGTRLTVT.

The V call is TRBV11-1, the J call TRBJ2-3; D uncertain. The CDR3 consists of 15 residues. Trimming stripped 3 bases from V and 3 bases from J, with 13 bases between. Per germline, CDR1 SGHAT and CDR2 FQDESV (reference sequence). CDR3 region: CASSLQVSPTDTQYF. Written as DNA, the CDR3 is TGTGCCAGCAGCTTGCAAGTGTCCCCTACAGATACGCAGTATTTT.

This chain uses TRBV11-2 with TRBJ1-1; 7 nucleotides match TRBD1. Per the germline V gene, CDR1 is SGHAT and CDR2 is FQNNGV. The CDR3 spans 15 residues. The junction had 11 bases not matched to a gene; V was cut back by 5 bases and J by 5 bases. In DNA form, the CDR3 reads TGTGCCAGCAGCCCCCCGACGGGACAGCGAACTGAAGCTTTCTTT. It encodes CASSPPTGQRTEAFF.

The genes are TRBV5-4 and TRBJ2-7; D ambiguous. CDR3 length equals 13 residues. The V gene's germline CDR1 is SGHNT and CDR2 YYREEE (reference sequence). The germline V and J ends were trimmed by 3 bases and 5 bases, with 12 bases remaining between them. As DNA, the CDR3 is TGTGCCAGCAGCTCCCGGTTTTTGGACGAGCAGTACTTC. Its translation: CASSSRFLDEQYF. Using reference TRBV5-4 and TRBJ2-7 for the parts outside the CDR3, the full variable domain is ETGVTQSPTHLIKTRGQQVTLRCSSQSGHNTVSWYQQALGQGPQFIFQYYREEENGRGNFPPRFSGLQFPNYSSELNVNALELDDSALYLCASSSRFLDEQYFGPGTRLTVT.